These T cell receptor beta chains were read from a single sample in a study of cytomegalovirus exposure and HLA in healthy donors. Profiled with immunoSEQ multiplex PCR; TCRdb holds only in-frame clones, not every one. The sample carries roughly 200,000 clones, roughly 12% recorded once. The specimen was PBMCs. Receptors were obtained from a man in his fifties or sixties in good health and CMV-seropositive. Both conserved end residues are part of each CDR3. Fields, in order: D gene, V gene, J gene, clone size, CDR3 protein, CDR3 DNA. The D gene is left open where the match is weak. The size of a clone is reported for some rows only, either as once, few or many, or as a class for expanded clones.

TRBD2	TRBV7-2	TRBJ2-5	few	CASSLVRLAGGLETQYF	TGTGCCAGCAGCTTAGTCCGGCTAGCGGGGGGGCTAGAGACCCAGTACTTC
TRBD2	TRBV7-2	TRBJ2-2	few	CASTKRGDTGELFF	TGTGCCAGCACCAAGCGGGGGGACACCGGGGAGCTGTTTTTT
TRBD2	TRBV9	TRBJ2-3	few	CASSPRLATNTQYF	TGTGCCAGCAGCCCCAGACTAGCGACAAATACGCAGTATTTT
TRBD2	TRBV29-1	TRBJ2-2	NA	CSVSGGGTGELFF	TGCAGCGTTAGCGGGGGAGGCACCGGGGAGCTGTTTTTT
TRBD1	TRBV6-6	TRBJ1-6	NA	CASSQNRDRGSPLHF	TGTGCCAGCAGCCAGAACCGGGACAGGGGATCACCCCTCCACTTT
NA	TRBV7-3	TRBJ1-3	NA	CASSLSGGSGNTIYF	TGTGCCAGCAGCTTAAGCGGGGGCTCTGGAAACACCATATATTTT
TRBD1	TRBV5-4	TRBJ1-2	NA	CASSSDRGAYGYTF	TGTGCCAGCAGCTCGGACAGGGGAGCCTATGGCTACACCTTC
NA	TRBV6-1	TRBJ1-4	NA	CASSDSEASAKLFF	TGTGCCAGCAGTGATTCGGAGGCGAGTGCAAAACTGTTTTTT
NA	TRBV4-3	TRBJ1-2	NA	CASSRETGPYGYTF	TGCGCCAGCAGCCGAGAGACAGGACCCTATGGCTACACCTTC
NA	TRBV6-4	TRBJ2-5	NA	CASSREYQETQYF	TGTGCCAGCAGTCGAGAGTACCAAGAGACCCAGTACTTC
NA	TRBV29-1	TRBJ2-5	few	CSVERTGMVETQYF	TGCAGCGTTGAGCGGACGGGAATGGTTGAGACCCAGTACTTC
TRBD1	TRBV7-2	TRBJ1-5	NA	CASSSGQVLHQPQHF	TGTGCCAGCAGCTCAGGACAGGTCCTCCATCAGCCCCAGCATTTT
TRBD1	TRBV28	TRBJ2-4	few	CASSPAQGNKNIQYF	TGTGCCAGCAGCCCCGCACAGGGGAACAAAAACATTCAGTACTTC
NA	TRBV6-5	TRBJ1-5	NA	CASSALIQGSQHF	TGTGCCAGCAGCGCTTTAATACAGGGTTCACAGCATTTT
TRBD1	TRBV13	TRBJ2-5	NA	CASSPGDRGLETQYF	TGTGCCAGCAGCCCGGGGGACAGGGGATTGGAGACCCAGTACTTC
NA	TRBV5-1	TRBJ2-2	few	CASSSQGTGELFF	TGCGCCAGCAGCTCCCAGGGCACCGGGGAGCTGTTTTTT
TRBD1	TRBV10-1	TRBJ2-1	few	CASSDLQGNEQFF	TGCGCCAGCAGTGACCTACAGGGGAATGAGCAGTTCTTC
NA	TRBV9	TRBJ2-1	NA	CASGGAGEQFF	TGTGCCAGCGGGGGCGCCGGGGAGCAGTTCTTC
TRBD1	TRBV30	TRBJ1-6	many	CASTGAGGGSPLHF	TGTGCCTCAACGGGGGCAGGGGGCGGTTCACCCCTCCACTTT
NA	TRBV11-2	TRBJ2-5	few	CASRSQGLLETQYF	TGTGCCAGCAGATCACAGGGTCTCCTTGAGACCCAGTACTTC
TRBD1	TRBV7-8	TRBJ2-3	few	CASSRDRGADTQYF	TGTGCCAGCAGCCGGGACAGGGGAGCAGATACGCAGTATTTT
NA	TRBV20-1	TRBJ2-3	few	CSAGLSDTQYF	TGCAGTGCTGGACTTTCAGATACGCAGTATTTT
NA	TRBV19	TRBJ2-3	NA	CASSIGQGTDTQYF	TGTGCCAGTAGTATAGGGCAGGGCACAGATACGCAGTATTTT
NA	TRBV5-4	TRBJ2-2	few	CASSLRGKTGELFF	TGTGCCAGCAGCTTGCGGGGGAAAACCGGGGAGCTGTTTTTT
TRBD1	TRBV4-3	TRBJ1-5	few	CASSQVPGQGQPQHF	TGCGCCAGCAGCCAAGTTCCGGGACAGGGCCAGCCCCAGCATTTT
NA	TRBV20-1	TRBJ2-5	NA	CSARTRETQYF	TGCAGTGCCAGAACGAGAGAGACCCAGTACTTC
NA	TRBV7-2	TRBJ1-1	NA	CASSQWAGNTEAFF	TGTGCCAGCAGCCAGTGGGCGGGGAACACTGAAGCTTTCTTT
NA	TRBV5-6	TRBJ2-5	NA	CASTHGRGETQYF	TGTGCCAGCACCCATGGCCGCGGGGAGACCCAGTACTTC
NA	TRBV5-6	TRBJ2-2	few	CASSSGQLTGELFF	TGTGCCAGCAGCTCAGGACAGCTCACCGGGGAGCTGTTTTTT
TRBD1	TRBV16	TRBJ1-5	NA	CASSQSAGGTQPQHF	TGTGCCAGCAGCCAATCGGCAGGGGGCACTCAGCCCCAGCATTTT
NA	TRBV4-3	TRBJ2-6	few	CASSQAGGIGSGANVLTF	TGCGCCAGCAGCCAAGCAGGTGGTATAGGGAGTGGGGCCAACGTCCTGACTTTC
TRBD1	TRBV6-1	TRBJ2-5	NA	CASSEGGTGLQETQYF	TGTGCCAGCAGTGAAGGAGGGACAGGCCTCCAAGAGACCCAGTACTTC
TRBD1	TRBV28	TRBJ2-5	NA	CASSPGGYPKTQYF	TGTGCCAGCAGTCCAGGGGGCTACCCCAAAACCCAGTACTTC
NA	TRBV6-6	TRBJ1-1	few	CASSPQVGNTEAFF	TGTGCCAGCAGTCCCCAGGTGGGGAACACTGAAGCTTTCTTT
NA	TRBV9	TRBJ1-4	few	CASSVAQGSNEKLFF	TGTGCCAGCAGCGTAGCCCAGGGGTCTAATGAAAAACTGTTTTTT
NA	TRBV6-1	TRBJ1-2	NA	CASSKTPGYGYTF	TGTGCCAGCAGCAAAACCCCGGGTTATGGCTACACCTTC
NA	TRBV7-8	TRBJ1-2	NA	CASSSQDRSYRGSGGYTF	TGTGCCAGCAGCTCACAGGACCGCAGCTACCGAGGATCAGGTGGCTACACCTTC
TRBD1	TRBV5-6	TRBJ1-1	few	CASSMGQLLNTEAFF	TGTGCCAGCAGCATGGGACAGCTATTGAACACTGAAGCTTTCTTT
TRBD1	TRBV5-4	TRBJ1-1	NA	CASSEGQGLNTEAFF	TGTGCCAGCAGCGAGGGACAGGGGCTGAACACTGAAGCTTTCTTT
NA	TRBV10-1	TRBJ2-5	NA	CASSDRVGVRGETQYF	TGCGCCAGCAGTGACCGGGTCGGGGTGCGAGGGGAGACCCAGTACTTC
NA	TRBV5-1	TRBJ2-5	NA	CASSLSGRVQETQYF	TGCGCCAGCAGCTTGAGTGGGCGGGTACAAGAGACCCAGTACTTC
NA	TRBV14	TRBJ2-5	few	CASSHLRVKEETQYF	TGTGCCAGCAGCCATCTCAGGGTTAAGGAAGAGACCCAGTACTTC
TRBD1	TRBV2	TRBJ1-2	few	CASSVTGNGYTF	TGTGCCAGCAGTGTGACAGGGAATGGCTACACCTTC
NA	TRBV19	TRBJ1-5	NA	CASSPEGRSNQPQHF	TGTGCCAGTAGCCCAGAGGGCAGGAGCAATCAGCCCCAGCATTTT
TRBD2	TRBV6-5	TRBJ2-5	many	CASSYGAGVETQYF	TGTGCCAGCAGTTACGGAGCGGGGGTAGAGACCCAGTACTTC
TRBD2	TRBV11-2	TRBJ2-4	few	CASSSLTSGGTDIQYF	TGTGCCAGCAGCTCCCTTACTAGCGGGGGCACAGACATTCAGTACTTC
NA	TRBV4-2	TRBJ2-3	few	CASSQDFSGQDTQYF	TGTGCCAGCAGCCAAGATTTTTCCGGACAGGATACGCAGTATTTT
TRBD1	TRBV9	TRBJ1-3	few	CASSFRTGLGSGNTIYF	TGTGCCAGCAGCTTCCGGACAGGCCTGGGCTCTGGAAACACCATATATTTT
NA	TRBV28	TRBJ1-4	few	CASSFPTPATNEKLFF	TGTGCCAGCAGTTTCCCGACTCCTGCAACTAATGAAAAACTGTTTTTT
NA	TRBV7-9	TRBJ1-6	NA	CASSLEGDNSPLHF	TGTGCCAGCAGCTTAGAGGGAGATAATTCACCCCTCCACTTT
NA	TRBV27	TRBJ2-3	few	CASTFGRGDTQYF	TGTGCCAGCACTTTCGGACGGGGAGATACGCAGTATTTT
NA	TRBV7-2	TRBJ1-4	NA	CASTLSVATNEKLFF	TGTGCCAGCACCCTCTCAGTCGCAACTAATGAAAAACTGTTTTTT
TRBD1	TRBV4-3	TRBJ2-1	NA	CASSRQGAYEQFF	TGCGCCAGCAGTCGACAGGGGGCTTATGAGCAGTTCTTC
NA	TRBV9	TRBJ1-4	NA	CASSVGQGGEKLFF	TGTGCCAGCAGCGTAGGTCAGGGTGGGGAAAAACTGTTTTTT
NA	TRBV5-6	TRBJ1-1	NA	CASSLGQRYTEAFF	TGTGCCAGCAGCTTGGGACAGAGGTACACTGAAGCTTTCTTT
TRBD1	TRBV29-1	TRBJ1-1	few	CSAGQGNLEAFF	TGCAGCGCCGGACAGGGGAATTTGGAAGCTTTCTTT
NA	TRBV25-1	TRBJ2-7	NA	CASRTAYEQYF	TGTGCCAGCAGGACAGCCTACGAGCAGTACTTC